The 17 T cell receptor beta chains reported below all come from one sample, sequenced in a study of blood T cells in healthy people across ages. Using a J-beta primer mix together with a sample-barcoded 5' primer, a second PCR was run for roughly 7 to 11 cycles. TCRdb re-called the 5' RACE reads with MiXCR, one entry per CDR3 protein. The sample holds 700,000 to 950,000 distinct CDR3 sequences; 58% are singletons and the top ten take roughly 22%. Source material: blood. Receptors originate from a man younger than 45 in good health.

The genes are TRBV7-9 and TRBJ1-2, with D unresolved. Germline values: CDR1 SEHNR, CDR2 FQNEAQ (reference sequence). V shed 6 bases and J shed 8 bases, with 28 bases lying between them. The CDR3 spans 17 residues. The CDR3 loop is CASSRDLGTAGRGGYTF. DNA for the CDR3: TGTGCCAGCAGTCGTGATTTGGGAACTGCCGGCAGAGGAGGCTACACCTTC.

Many counts were recorded for this clonotype. The V gene is TRBV7-3, the J gene TRBJ2-3; D gene uncertain. V lost 3 bases, J lost 2 bases, and 6 bases lay in between. This CDR3 is built from 13 residues. Germline CDR1 is SGHTA and CDR2 is FQGTGA. Written as DNA, the CDR3 is TGTGCCAGCAGCTTGGACCCCACAGATACGCAGTATTTT. This sequence encodes CASSLDPTDTQYF.

This chain connects TRBV10-3 to TRBJ2-3; tentatively, D is TRBD2 (6 bases). Germline lookup yields CDR1 ENHRY and CDR2 SYGVKD. Trimming removed 7 bases from V and 3 bases from J, with 8 bases in between. The CDR3 covers 12 residues. CDR3 sequence reads: CAIMGGTDTQYF. As DNA, the CDR3 is TGTGCCATCATGGGGGGAACAGATACGCAGTATTTT.

In regard to this clonotype: One end of the junction does not line up with germline, which may come from a read error. V is TRBV4-2 and J is TRBJ2-1; D perhaps matches TRBD1 (6 bases). The CDR3 contains 15 residues. Germline lookup yields CDR1 LGHNA and CDR2 YNFKEQ. The CDR3 spells CACSQDWDNSYEQFF. The CDR3 DNA sequence: TGTGCCTGCAGCCAAGATTGGGACAACTCCTACGAGCAGTTCTTC.

The chain joins TRBV7-9 to TRBJ2-1, with unresolved D. The CDR3 loop spans 13 amino acids. Germline V CDR1 and CDR2: SEHNR, FQNEAQ (reference sequence). V lost 4 bases and J lost 6, with 10 bases in between. The CDR3 sequence is CASSYELANEQFF. The CDR3 DNA reads TGTGCCAGCAGCTATGAACTTGCCAATGAGCAGTTCTTC. Drawing the rest from reference TRBV7-9 and TRBJ2-1, the complete variable domain is DTGVSQNPRHKITKRGQNVTFRCDPISEHNRLYWYRQTLGQGPEFLTYFQNEAQLEKSRLLSDRFSAERPKGSFSTLEIQRTEQGDSAMYLCASSYELANEQFFGPGTRLTVL.

The rearrangement joins TRBV20-1 to TRBJ2-1; D remains unclear. The CDR3 contains 13 residues. Per the germline V gene, CDR1 is DFQATT and CDR2 is SNEGSKA (reference sequence). Trimming took off 3 bases at V and 7 bases at J, with 13 bases between the two ends. The CDR3 DNA follows: TGCAGTGCTAGTCCCCCTGCGGTAAATGAGCAGTTCTTC. It yields the protein CSASPPAVNEQFF.

The rearrangement joins TRBV6-2 or TRBV6-3 to TRBJ2-3; either TRBD1 or TRBD2 may supply D (6 bases each). Between the trimmed V and J ends, which lost 7 bases and 6 bases, there was a span of 17 bases. Germline assignment: CDR1 MNHEY and CDR2 SVGEGT. The CDR3 is made up of 14 amino acids. CDR3 DNA: TGTGCCAGCATTCCAGGTTGGGGGGCGGATACGCAGTATTTT. It translates to CASIPGWGADTQYF.

The chain couples TRBV6-1 to TRBJ1-2; possibly TRBD1 for D (6 bases). CDR1 MNHNS and CDR2 SASEGT come from the germline V gene. V gave up 2 bases and J gave up 4 bases, with 8 bases separating them. CDR3 length equals 13 residues. CDR3 loop: CASSETGTYGYTF. The CDR3 nucleotides read TGTGCCAGCAGTGAAACAGGGACCTATGGCTACACCTTC.

In DNA form, the CDR3 reads TGTGCCAGCAGCTTAGCGTTACTAAAACGTTCACCCCTCCACTTT. This gives the protein CASSLALLKRSPLHF. The chain has TRBV7-2 and TRBJ1-6; D uncertain. The germline CDR1 and CDR2 sequences are SGHTA and FQGNSA. The length of the CDR3 is 15 residues. The germline V and J ends were trimmed by 0 bases and 9 bases, with 12 bases remaining between them.

A few counts support this clonotype. This chain uses TRBV4-3 with TRBJ2-5, with TRBD1 identical over 9 bases. The DNA end is a closer match to TRBJ2-7, so the J assignment may be wrong. Germline V gene data show CDR1 as LGHNA and CDR2 as YSLEER. This CDR3 region has 13 residues. The CDR3: CASSPGQGSEQYF. CDR3 sequence (DNA): TGCGCCAGCAGTCCCGGACAGGGGTCCGAGCAGTACTTC.

The J gene is TRBJ2-1, the V gene TRBV7-9; 9 positions match TRBD2. Germline-derived CDR1 and CDR2 are SEHNR and FQNEAQ (reference sequence). The CDR3 runs to 14 residues. V dropped 7 bases and J dropped 8; count of bases not matched to a gene: 9. CDR3 sequence (DNA): TGTGCCAGCACTCGGACTAGCGAAGGGGATGAGCAGTTCTTC. This translates into CASTRTSEGDEQFF.

In this sample, this clonotype turned up many times. The chain is built from TRBV29-1 and TRBJ2-7, with a possible D match to TRBD1 (5 bases). Between the trimmed V and J ends, which lost 5 bases and 0 bases, there was a span of 8 bases. The CDR3 has 12 residues. Looked up from germline, CDR1 is SQVTM and CDR2 is ANQGSEA. The CDR3 reads CSVSDTSYEQYF. In nucleotides, the CDR3 is TGCAGCGTTTCGGACACCTCCTACGAGCAGTACTTC.

The rearrangement joins TRBV12-3 or TRBV12-4 to TRBJ1-4, with 8 bases matching TRBD1. The CDR3 is made up of 16 amino acids. Germline trimming cut 4 bases from V and 6 bases from J; bases unmatched to any gene: 10. The CDR3 sequence is CASSSTTGAQDEKLFF. CDR3 nucleotide sequence: TGTGCCAGCAGTTCCACGACAGGGGCGCAAGATGAAAAACTGTTTTTT.

This clonotype was picked up a small number of times. The chain links TRBV7-2 to TRBJ2-3, with TRBD1 matching 7 bases. V shed 5 bases, J shed 2 bases, and the junction held 4 bases outside the gene matches. CDR3 length: 14 amino acids. Germline values: CDR1 SGHTA, CDR2 FQGNSA. In DNA form, the CDR3 reads TGTGCCAGCAGCCAGCAGGGGGACACAGATACGCAGTATTTT. Translating it yields CASSQQGDTDTQYF.

This chain connects TRBV14 to TRBJ2-3, with 7 positions matching TRBD2. Germline values: CDR1 SGHDN, CDR2 FVKESK. This CDR3 is 15 amino acids long. V was pared by 5 bases and J by 2 bases, with 7 bases of the junction left unmatched. CDR3 sequence reads: CASSSGTTNTDTQYF. CDR3 coding DNA: TGTGCCAGCAGCTCCGGGACTACAAACACAGATACGCAGTATTTT.

The chain has TRBV9 and TRBJ1-2; D gene ambiguous. The CDR3 extends over 15 amino acids. Germline assignment: CDR1 SGDLS and CDR2 YYNGEE. V lost 0 bases, J lost 0 bases, and 9 bases lay in between. The CDR3 spells CASSVGRSANYGYTF. The CDR3 nucleotides read TGTGCCAGCAGCGTAGGAAGAAGTGCTAACTATGGCTACACCTTC.

In its sample, this clonotype was seen a few times. This sequence joins TRBV11-2 and TRBJ2-5, with TRBD1 matching over 9 bases. TRBJ2-7 explains the end of the DNA better; the J call may be wrong. The CDR3 has 15 residues. Germline V gene lookup returns CDR1 SGHAT and CDR2 FQNNGV. CDR3 amino acids: CASSYTGTGPGEQYF. The CDR3 region has the DNA TGTGCCAGCAGTTATACCGGGACAGGGCCGGGCGAGCAGTACTTC.